Reported below is one TCR beta chain. What it binds is unknown. The data stem from a study of T cells in Graves' hyperthyroidism and ophthalmopathy. TCR beta CDR3 regions were amplified from RNA transcripts. In the first-round RT-PCR of the TCR CDR3, the HTBI primer set was used. Using its own MiXCR run on the multiplex PCR reads, TCRdb lists one record per CDR3 protein. In the table there are approximately 610,000 distinct CDR3 sequences, approximately 15% of which are singletons. In germline, CDR1 is MNHEY, CDR2 SVGEGT. V lost 5 bases, J lost 5 bases, and 19 bases lay in between. The CDR3 is made up of 15 amino acids. General study results and limits: Ophthalmopathy could be told apart from stable hyperthyroidism with a 13 V-J model.

The TCR sequence derives from a woman aged 18-29 years with Graves' hyperthyroidism. V usage is TRBV6-2 or TRBV6-3 and J usage is TRBJ2-7, with a possible D match to TRBD2 (7 bases). Specimen: blood. CDR3 protein: CASSPPRGALDEQYF. CDR3 in DNA: TGTGCCAGCAGTCCCCCCCGGGGGGCCCTAGACGAGCAGTACTTC.